The T cell receptor (beta chain) under discussion was sequenced for a study of cytomegalovirus exposure and HLA in healthy donors. At collection, donors were nominally healthy, but unrecorded immune exposures were probable. The PCR used 60 Vbeta and 13 Jbeta primers. Libraries were prepared by immunoSEQ multiplex PCR; TCRdb keeps only in-frame clonotypes and omits some of them. The sample lists roughly 99,000 clones, 74% occurring once. Overall study results and limits: The study designated 164 TCR beta chains cytomegalovirus-associated. For most TCR sequences rarity was the rule, although some public TCRs occurred in many donors.

This clone was observed a single time. Its target is not known. The specimen sequenced was PBMCs. The TCR originated in a male donor in good health and CMV-seronegative.

The CDR3, as DNA: TGTGCCAGTAGTATTCGGCAGGGGCTATACACTGAAGCTTTCTTT. Translating it yields CASSIRQGLYTEAFF. This chain uses TRBV19 with TRBJ1-1, with D possibly being TRBD1 (6 bases). Germline CDR1 is LNHDA and CDR2 is SQIVND (reference sequence). Trimming took 3 bases from V and 3 from J, leaving 14 bases between them. The CDR3 is 15 residues long.